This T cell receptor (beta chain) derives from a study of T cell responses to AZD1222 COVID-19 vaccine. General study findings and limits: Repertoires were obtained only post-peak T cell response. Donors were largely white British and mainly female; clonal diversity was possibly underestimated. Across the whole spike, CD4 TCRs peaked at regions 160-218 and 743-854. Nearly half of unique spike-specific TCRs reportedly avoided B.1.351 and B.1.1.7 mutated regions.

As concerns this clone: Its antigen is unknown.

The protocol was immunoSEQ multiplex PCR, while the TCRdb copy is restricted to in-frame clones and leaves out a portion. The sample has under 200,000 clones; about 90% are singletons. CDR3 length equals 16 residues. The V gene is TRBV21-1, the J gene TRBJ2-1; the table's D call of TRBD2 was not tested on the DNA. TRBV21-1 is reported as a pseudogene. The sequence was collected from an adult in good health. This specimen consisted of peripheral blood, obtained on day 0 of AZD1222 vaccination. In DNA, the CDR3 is TGTGCCAGCAGCAAACATCTAGCGGGAGCCGGCAATGAGCAGTTCTTC. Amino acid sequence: CASSKHLAGAGNEQFF.